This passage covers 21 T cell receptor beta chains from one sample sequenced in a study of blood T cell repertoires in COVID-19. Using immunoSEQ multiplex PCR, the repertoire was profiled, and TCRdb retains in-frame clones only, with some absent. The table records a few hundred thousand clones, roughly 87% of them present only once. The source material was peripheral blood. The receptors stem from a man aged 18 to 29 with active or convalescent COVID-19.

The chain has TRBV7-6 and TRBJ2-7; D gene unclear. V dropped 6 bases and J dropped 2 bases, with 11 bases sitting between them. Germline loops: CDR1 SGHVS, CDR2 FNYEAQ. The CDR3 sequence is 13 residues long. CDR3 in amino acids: CASSWADTYEQYF. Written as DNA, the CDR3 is TGTGCCAGCAGTTGGGCCGATACCTACGAGCAGTACTTC.

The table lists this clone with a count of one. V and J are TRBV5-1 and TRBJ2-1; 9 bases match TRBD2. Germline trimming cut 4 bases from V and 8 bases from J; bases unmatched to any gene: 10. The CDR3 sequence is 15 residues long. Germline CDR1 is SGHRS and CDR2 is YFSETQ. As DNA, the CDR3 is TGCGCCAGCAGCATCGGGACTAGCCTTCTACATGAGCAGTTCTTC. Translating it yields CASSIGTSLLHEQFF.

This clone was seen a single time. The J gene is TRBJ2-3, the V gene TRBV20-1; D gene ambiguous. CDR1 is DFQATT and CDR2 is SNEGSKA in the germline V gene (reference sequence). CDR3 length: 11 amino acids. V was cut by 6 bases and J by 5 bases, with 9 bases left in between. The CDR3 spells CSALILDTQYF. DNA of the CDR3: TGCAGTGCACTGATCTTAGATACGCAGTATTTT.

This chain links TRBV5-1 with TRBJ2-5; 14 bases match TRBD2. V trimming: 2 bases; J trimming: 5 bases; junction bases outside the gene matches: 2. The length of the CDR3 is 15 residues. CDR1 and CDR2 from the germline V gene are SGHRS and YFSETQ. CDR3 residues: CASSFGTSGSETQYF. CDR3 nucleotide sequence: TGCGCCAGCAGCTTCGGGACTAGCGGGAGTGAGACCCAGTACTTC.

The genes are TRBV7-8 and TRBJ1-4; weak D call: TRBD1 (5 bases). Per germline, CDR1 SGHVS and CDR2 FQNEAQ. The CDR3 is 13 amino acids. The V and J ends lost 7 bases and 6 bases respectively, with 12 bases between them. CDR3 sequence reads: CASKMDTDEKLFF. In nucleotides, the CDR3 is TGTGCCAGCAAGATGGACACGGATGAAAAACTGTTTTTT.

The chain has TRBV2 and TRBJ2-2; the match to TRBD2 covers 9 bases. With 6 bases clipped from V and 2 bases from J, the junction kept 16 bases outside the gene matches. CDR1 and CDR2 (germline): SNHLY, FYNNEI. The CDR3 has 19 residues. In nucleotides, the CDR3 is TGTGCCAGCAGGAGCTCGCAGCGGGGGGTCTTGGTAAACACCGGGGAGCTGTTTTTT. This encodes CASRSSQRGVLVNTGELFF. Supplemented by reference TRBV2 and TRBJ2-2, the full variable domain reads EPEVTQTPSHQVTQMGQEVILRCVPISNHLYFYWYRQILGQKVEFLVSFYNNEISEKSEIFDDQFSVERPDGSNFTLKIRSTKLEDSAMYFCASRSSQRGVLVNTGELFFGEGSRLTVL.

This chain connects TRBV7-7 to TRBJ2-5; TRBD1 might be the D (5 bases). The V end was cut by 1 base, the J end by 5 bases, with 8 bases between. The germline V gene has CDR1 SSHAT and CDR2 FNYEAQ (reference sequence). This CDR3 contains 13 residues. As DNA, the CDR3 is TGTGCCAGCAGCTTAGGGGGCCTGGAGACCCAGTACTTC. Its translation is CASSLGGLETQYF.

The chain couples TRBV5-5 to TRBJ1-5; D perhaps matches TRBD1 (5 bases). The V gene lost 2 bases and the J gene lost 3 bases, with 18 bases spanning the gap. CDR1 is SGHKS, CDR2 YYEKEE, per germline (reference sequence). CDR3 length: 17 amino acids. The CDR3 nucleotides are TGTGCCAGCAGCTTCACAGGAATCGAACGAAACAATCAGCCCCAGCATTTT. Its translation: CASSFTGIERNNQPQHF.

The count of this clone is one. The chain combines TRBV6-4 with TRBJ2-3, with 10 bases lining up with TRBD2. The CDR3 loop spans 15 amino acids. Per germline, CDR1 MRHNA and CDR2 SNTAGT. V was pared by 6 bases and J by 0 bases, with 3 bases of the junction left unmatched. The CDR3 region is CASSRLAGSTDTQYF. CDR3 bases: TGTGCCAGCAGCAGACTAGCGGGTAGCACAGATACGCAGTATTTT.

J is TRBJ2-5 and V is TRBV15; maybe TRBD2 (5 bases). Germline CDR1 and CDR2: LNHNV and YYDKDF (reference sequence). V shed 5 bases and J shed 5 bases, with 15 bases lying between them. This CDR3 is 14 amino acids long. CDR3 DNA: TGTGCCACCAGCGACCCCCGGAGGTCCGAGACCCAGTACTTC. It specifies CATSDPRRSETQYF.

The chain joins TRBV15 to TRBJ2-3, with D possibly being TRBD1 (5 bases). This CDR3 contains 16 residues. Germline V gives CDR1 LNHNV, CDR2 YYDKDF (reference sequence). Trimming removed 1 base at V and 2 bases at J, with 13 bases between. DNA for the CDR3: TGTGCCACCAGCAGAGGAGGAACAGGATACACAGATACGCAGTATTTT. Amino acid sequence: CATSRGGTGYTDTQYF.

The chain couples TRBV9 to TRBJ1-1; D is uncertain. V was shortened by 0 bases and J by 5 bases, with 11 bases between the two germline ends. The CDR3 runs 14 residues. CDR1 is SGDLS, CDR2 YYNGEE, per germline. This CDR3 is CASSVGGVGTEAFF. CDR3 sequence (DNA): TGTGCCAGCAGCGTAGGCGGGGTAGGAACTGAAGCTTTCTTT. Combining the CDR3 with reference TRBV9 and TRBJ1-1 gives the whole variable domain DSGVTQTPKHLITATGQRVTLRCSPRSGDLSVYWYQQSLDQGLQFLIQYYNGEERAKGNILERFSAQQFPDLHSELNLSSLELGDSALYFCASSVGGVGTEAFFGQGTRLTVV.

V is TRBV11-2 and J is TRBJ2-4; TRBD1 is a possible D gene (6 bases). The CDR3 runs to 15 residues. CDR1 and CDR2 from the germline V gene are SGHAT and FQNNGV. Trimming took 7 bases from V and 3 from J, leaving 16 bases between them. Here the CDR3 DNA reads TGTGCCAGCACCGCCGGGACACCTTACAAAAACATTCAGTACTTC. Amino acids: CASTAGTPYKNIQYF. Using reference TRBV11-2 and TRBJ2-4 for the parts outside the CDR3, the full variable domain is EAGVAQSPRYKIIEKRQSVAFWCNPISGHATLYWYQQILGQGPKLLIQFQNNGVVDDSQLPKDRFSAERLKGVDSTLKIQPAKLEDSAVYLCASTAGTPYKNIQYFGAGTRLSVL.

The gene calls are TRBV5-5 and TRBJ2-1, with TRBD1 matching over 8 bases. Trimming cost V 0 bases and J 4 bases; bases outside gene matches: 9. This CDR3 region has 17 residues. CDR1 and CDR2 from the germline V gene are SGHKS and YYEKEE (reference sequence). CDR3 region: CASSLAKQGVFYNEQFF. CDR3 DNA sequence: TGTGCCAGCAGCTTGGCCAAACAGGGGGTCTTTTACAATGAGCAGTTCTTC. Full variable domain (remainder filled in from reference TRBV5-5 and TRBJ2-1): DAGVTQSPTHLIKTRGQQVTLRCSPISGHKSVSWYQQVLGQGPQFIFQYYEKEERGRGNFPDRFSARQFPNYSSELNVNALLLGDSALYLCASSLAKQGVFYNEQFFGPGTRLTVL.

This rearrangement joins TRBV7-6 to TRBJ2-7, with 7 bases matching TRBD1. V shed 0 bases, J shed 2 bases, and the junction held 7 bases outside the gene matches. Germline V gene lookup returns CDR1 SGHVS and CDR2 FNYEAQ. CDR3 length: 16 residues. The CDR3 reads CASSLAPTGPAYEQYF. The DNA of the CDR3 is TGTGCCAGCAGCTTAGCCCCGACAGGGCCCGCCTACGAGCAGTACTTC.

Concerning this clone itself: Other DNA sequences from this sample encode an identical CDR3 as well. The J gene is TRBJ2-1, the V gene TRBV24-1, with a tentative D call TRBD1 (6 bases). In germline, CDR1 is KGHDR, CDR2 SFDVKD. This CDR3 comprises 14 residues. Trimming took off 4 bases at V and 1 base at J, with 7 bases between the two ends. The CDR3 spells CATSEGGSYNEQFF. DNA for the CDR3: TGTGCCACCAGTGAAGGGGGATCCTACAATGAGCAGTTCTTC.

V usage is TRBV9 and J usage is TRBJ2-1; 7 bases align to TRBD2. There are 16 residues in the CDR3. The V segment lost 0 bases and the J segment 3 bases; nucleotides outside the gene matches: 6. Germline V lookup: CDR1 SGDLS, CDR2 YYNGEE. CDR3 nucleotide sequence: TGTGCCAGCAGCGTAGCGTGGCGGGGGTTCTACAATGAGCAGTTCTTC. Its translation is CASSVAWRGFYNEQFF.

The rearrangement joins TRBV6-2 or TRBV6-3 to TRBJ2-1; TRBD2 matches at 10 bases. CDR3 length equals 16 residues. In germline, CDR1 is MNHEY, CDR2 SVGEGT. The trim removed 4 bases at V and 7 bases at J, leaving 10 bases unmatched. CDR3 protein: CASSWALAGTFNEQFF. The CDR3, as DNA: TGTGCCAGCAGTTGGGCACTAGCGGGAACCTTTAATGAGCAGTTCTTC.

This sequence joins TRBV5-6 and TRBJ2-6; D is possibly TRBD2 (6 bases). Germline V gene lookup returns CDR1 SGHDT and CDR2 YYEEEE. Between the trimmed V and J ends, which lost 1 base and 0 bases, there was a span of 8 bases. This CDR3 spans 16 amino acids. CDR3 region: CASSLFGSSGANVLTF. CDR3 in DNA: TGTGCCAGCAGCTTGTTCGGGAGCTCTGGGGCCAACGTCCTGACTTTC.

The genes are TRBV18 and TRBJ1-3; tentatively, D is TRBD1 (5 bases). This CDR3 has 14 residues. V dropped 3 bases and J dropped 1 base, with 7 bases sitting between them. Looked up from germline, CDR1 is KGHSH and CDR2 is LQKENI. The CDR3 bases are TGTGCCAGCTCACCGAGGACATCTGGAAACACCATATATTTT. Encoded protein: CASSPRTSGNTIYF.

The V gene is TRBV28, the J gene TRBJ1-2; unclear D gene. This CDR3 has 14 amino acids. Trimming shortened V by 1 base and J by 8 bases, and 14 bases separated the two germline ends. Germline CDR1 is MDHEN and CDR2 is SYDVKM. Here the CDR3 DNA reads TGTGCCAGCAGTTTATACGACCATTCGGGGGGCTACACCTTC. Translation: CASSLYDHSGGYTF.